The rows below give T cell receptor beta chains drawn from one sample of a study of cytomegalovirus exposure and HLA in healthy donors. Profiled with immunoSEQ multiplex PCR; TCRdb holds only in-frame clones, not every one. This table has approximately 170,000 clones, less than 90% appearing once. Sequencing was done on a sample of PBMCs. These receptors originate from a man aged 25-45 years in good health and CMV-seropositive. Both conserved end residues are part of each CDR3. The order of the fields is D gene, V gene, J gene, CDR3 protein, CDR3 DNA. A D gene is named only where the DNA matches it firmly.

>-|TRBV9|TRBJ1-2
CASSPSTSGNYGYTF
TGTGCCAGCAGCCCGAGTACCTCAGGGAACTATGGCTACACCTTC
>TRBD1|TRBV23-1|TRBJ2-7
CASSTGSYEQYF
TGCGCCAGCTCGACAGGGAGCTACGAGCAGTACTTC
>TRBD1|TRBV15|TRBJ2-7
CATSGDRVTEQYF
TGTGCCACCAGCGGGGACAGGGTGACCGAGCAGTACTTC
>-|TRBV5-1|TRBJ1-5
CASSPDSYSNQPQHF
TGCGCCAGCAGCCCCGACAGCTATAGCAATCAGCCCCAGCATTTT
>-|TRBV7-8|TRBJ1-1
CASSPNTGVNTEAFF
TGTGCCAGCAGCCCCAATACGGGTGTGAACACTGAAGCTTTCTTT
>TRBD1|TRBV6-4|TRBJ1-1
CASRDRGGTEAFF
TGTGCCAGCAGGGACAGGGGTGGTACTGAAGCTTTCTTT
>-|TRBV2|TRBJ1-2
CASSSRKNYGYTF
TGTGCCAGCAGCTCCAGGAAGAATTATGGCTACACCTTC
>TRBD1|TRBV5-1|TRBJ2-2
CASRVGTANTGELFF
TGCGCCAGCAGGGTCGGGACAGCGAACACCGGGGAGCTGTTTTTT
>TRBD1|TRBV5-1|TRBJ2-7
CASSLARDSRWDEQYF
TGCGCCAGCAGCTTGGCTCGGGACAGCCGGTGGGACGAGCAGTACTTC
>-|TRBV12-5|TRBJ1-2
CASGLVHRELNGYTF
TGTGCTAGTGGTTTGGTCCACAGGGAATTGAATGGCTACACCTTC
>TRBD1|TRBV5-1|TRBJ2-3
CASSLQGQVSTDTQYF
TGCGCCAGCAGCTTGCAGGGACAGGTATCCACAGATACGCAGTATTTT
>TRBD1|TRBV5-1|TRBJ1-4
CASRETGNEKLFF
TGCGCCAGCCGAGAGACAGGGAATGAAAAACTGTTTTTT
>-|TRBV6-5|TRBJ2-5
CASSLQGQETQYF
TGTGCCAGCAGTCTACAGGGACAAGAGACCCAGTACTTC
>TRBD2|TRBV19|TRBJ2-2
CASSTGLAGDFFTGELFF
TGTGCCAGTAGCACGGGACTAGCGGGAGACTTTTTTACCGGGGAGCTGTTTTTT
>-|TRBV28|TRBJ1-4
CASTSRGEKLFF
TGTGCCAGCACCAGTAGAGGAGAAAAACTGTTTTTT